This TCR beta chain was sequenced during a study of Ad26.COV2.S vaccination and SARS-CoV-2 variants. Overall study: Each vaccinee took Ad26.COV2.S intramuscularly, once or twice 56 days apart.

The CDR3 extends over 21 amino acids. V trimming: 4 bases; J trimming: 0 bases; junction bases outside the gene matches: 18. CDR1 and CDR2 from the germline V gene are LGHDT and YNNKEL (reference sequence). Libraries were prepared by immunoSEQ multiplex PCR; TCRdb keeps only in-frame clonotypes and omits some of them. This sample has 350,000 to 450,000 clones, with about 90% found just once. Treatment given: roughly 20 received Ad26.COV2.S at low or high dose, single or two shots; several received placebo; per-sample allocation not given. Day 63 following the first vaccine or placebo injection was when the samples were taken.

The chain uses TRBV3-1 (or the pseudogene TRBV3-2) and TRBJ2-4, with TRBD2 matching over 10 bases. The clonotype was recovered from a person aged 18-60 years who received the Ad26.COV2.S COVID-19 vaccine or a placebo. Sample: peripheral blood, taken in a trial of Ad26.COV2.S vaccine versus placebo. The CDR3 reads CASSRSSIGTSVTLAKNIQYF. The CDR3 bases are TGTGCCAGCAGCCGCTCATCAATCGGGACTAGCGTTACCCTAGCCAAAAACATTCAGTACTTC.